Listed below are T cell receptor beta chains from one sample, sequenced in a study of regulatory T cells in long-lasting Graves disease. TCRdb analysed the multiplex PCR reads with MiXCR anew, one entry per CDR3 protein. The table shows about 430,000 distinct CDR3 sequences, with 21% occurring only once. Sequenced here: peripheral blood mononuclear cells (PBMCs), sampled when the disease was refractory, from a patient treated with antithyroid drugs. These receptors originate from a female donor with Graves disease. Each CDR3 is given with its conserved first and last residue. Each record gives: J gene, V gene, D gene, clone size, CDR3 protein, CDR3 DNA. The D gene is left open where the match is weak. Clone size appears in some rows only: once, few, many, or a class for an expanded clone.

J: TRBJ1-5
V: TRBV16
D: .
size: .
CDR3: CASSQSGGGQPQHF
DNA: TGTGCCAGCAGCCAATCGGGGGGAGGGCAGCCCCAGCATTTT

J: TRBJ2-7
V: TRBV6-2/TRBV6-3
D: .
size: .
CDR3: CASSYFQDRAYEQYF
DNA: TGTGCCAGCAGTTACTTCCAGGACAGAGCCTACGAGCAGTACTTC

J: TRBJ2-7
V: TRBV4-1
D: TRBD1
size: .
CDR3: CASSQDPTGQAHEQYF
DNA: TGCGCCAGCAGCCAAGATCCCACGGGACAGGCCCACGAGCAGTACTTC

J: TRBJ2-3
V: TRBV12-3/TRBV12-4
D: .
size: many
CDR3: CASSSPGSTDTQYF
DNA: TGTGCCAGCAGTTCACCTGGGAGCACAGATACGCAGTATTTT

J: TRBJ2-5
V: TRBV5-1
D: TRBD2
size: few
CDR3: CASSLDGRVGETQYF
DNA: TGCGCCAGCAGCTTGGACGGGAGGGTAGGAGAGACCCAGTACTTC

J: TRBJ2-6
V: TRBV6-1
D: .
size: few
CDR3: CATSPGANVLTF
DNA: TGTGCCACTAGTCCTGGGGCCAACGTCCTGACTTTC

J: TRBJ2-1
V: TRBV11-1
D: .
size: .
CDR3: CTSSPGPDYNEQFF
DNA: TGTACCAGCAGCCCGGGACCCGACTACAATGAGCAGTTCTTC

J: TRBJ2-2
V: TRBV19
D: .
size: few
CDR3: CASSMRGVINTGELFF
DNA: TGTGCCAGTAGTATGCGGGGTGTGATTAACACCGGGGAGCTGTTTTTT

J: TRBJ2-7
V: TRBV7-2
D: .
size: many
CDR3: CASIPNSGGLGPYEQYF
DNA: TGTGCCAGCATCCCGAATTCCGGCGGGCTGGGGCCCTACGAGCAGTACTTC

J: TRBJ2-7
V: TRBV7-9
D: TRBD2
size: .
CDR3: CASTNRGGSAEQYF
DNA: TGTGCCAGCACTAATCGCGGGGGGTCGGCCGAGCAGTACTTC

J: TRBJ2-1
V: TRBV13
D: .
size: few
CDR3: CASSSPDNEQFF
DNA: TGTGCCAGCAGCTCCCCTGACAATGAGCAGTTCTTC

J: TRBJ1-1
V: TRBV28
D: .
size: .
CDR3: CACSFRGTEAFF
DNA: TGTGCCTGCAGTTTTCGGGGGACTGAAGCTTTCTTT

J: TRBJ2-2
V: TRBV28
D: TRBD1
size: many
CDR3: CASRTPEGAGGELFF
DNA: TGTGCCAGCAGGACACCAGAGGGGGCCGGCGGGGAGCTGTTTTTT

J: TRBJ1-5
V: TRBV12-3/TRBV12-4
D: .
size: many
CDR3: CASSFDKQPQHF
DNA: TGTGCCAGCAGTTTTGATAAACAGCCCCAGCATTTT

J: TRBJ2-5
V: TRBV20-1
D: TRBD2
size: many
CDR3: CSAMGGTYQETQYF
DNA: TGCAGTGCGATGGGGGGGACGTACCAAGAGACCCAGTACTTC

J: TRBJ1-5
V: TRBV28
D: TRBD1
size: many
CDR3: CASSLRDRLNQPQHF
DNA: TGTGCCAGCAGTCTTCGGGACAGACTCAATCAGCCCCAGCATTTT

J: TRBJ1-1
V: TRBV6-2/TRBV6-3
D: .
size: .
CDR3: CASSYSRTVNTEAFF
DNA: TGTGCCAGCAGTTACTCGCGGACGGTTAACACTGAAGCTTTCTTT

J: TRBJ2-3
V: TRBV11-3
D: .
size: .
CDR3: CASSLVRGSTDTQYF
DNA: TGTGCCAGCAGCTTAGTGCGGGGATCCACAGATACGCAGTATTTT

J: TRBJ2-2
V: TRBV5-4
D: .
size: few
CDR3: CASSLGHLYTGELFF
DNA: TGTGCCAGCAGCTTGGGTCACCTTTACACCGGGGAGCTGTTTTTT

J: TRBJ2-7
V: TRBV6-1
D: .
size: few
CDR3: CASRAAEAYEQYF
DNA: TGTGCCAGCAGGGCAGCGGAAGCCTACGAGCAGTACTTC

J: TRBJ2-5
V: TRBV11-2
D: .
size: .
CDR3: CASSDGRTAQETQYF
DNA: TGTGCCAGCAGCGACGGCAGGACCGCACAAGAGACCCAGTACTTC

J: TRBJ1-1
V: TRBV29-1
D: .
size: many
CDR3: CSVEQGVGTEAFF
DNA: TGCAGCGTTGAACAGGGCGTCGGGACTGAAGCTTTCTTT

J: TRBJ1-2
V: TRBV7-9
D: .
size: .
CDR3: CASSWDDGYTF
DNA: TGTGCCAGCAGCTGGGACGATGGCTACACCTTC

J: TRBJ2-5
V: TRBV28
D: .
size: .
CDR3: CASSLEQGTRETQYF
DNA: TGTGCCAGCAGTTTGGAGCAGGGGACAAGGGAGACCCAGTACTTC

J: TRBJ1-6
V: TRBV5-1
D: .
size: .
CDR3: CASSLDQGNSLLHF
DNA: TGCGCCAGCAGCTTGGACCAGGGTAATTCACTCCTCCACTTT

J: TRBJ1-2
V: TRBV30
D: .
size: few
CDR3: CAWTNRVSNGYTF
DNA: TGTGCCTGGACCAACAGGGTTTCGAATGGCTACACCTTC

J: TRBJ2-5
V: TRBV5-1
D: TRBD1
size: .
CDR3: CASSLGPQGAQETQYF
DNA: TGCGCCAGCAGCTTGGGGCCTCAGGGGGCCCAAGAGACCCAGTACTTC

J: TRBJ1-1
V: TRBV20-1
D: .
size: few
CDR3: CSAREDFQGVAEAFF
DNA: TGCAGTGCTAGAGAGGATTTCCAGGGAGTCGCTGAAGCTTTCTTT

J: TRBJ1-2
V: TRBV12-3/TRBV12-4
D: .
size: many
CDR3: CASSLGQVDGYTF
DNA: TGTGCCAGCAGTTTAGGGCAGGTGGATGGCTACACCTTC